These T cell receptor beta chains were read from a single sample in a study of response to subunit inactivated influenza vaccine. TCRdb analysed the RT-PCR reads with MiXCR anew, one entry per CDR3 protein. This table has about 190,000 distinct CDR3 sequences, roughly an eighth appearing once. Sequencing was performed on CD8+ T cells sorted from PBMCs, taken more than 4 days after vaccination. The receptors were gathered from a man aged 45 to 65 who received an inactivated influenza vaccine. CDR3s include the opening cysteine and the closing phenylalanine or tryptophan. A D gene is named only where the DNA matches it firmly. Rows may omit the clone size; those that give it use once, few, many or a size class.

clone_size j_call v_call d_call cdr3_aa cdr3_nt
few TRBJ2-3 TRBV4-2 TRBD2 CASSPWTVRSESGRDGSDTQYF TGTGCCAGCAGCCCGTGGACAGTGAGATCTGAGAGCGGGAGGGATGGATCAGATACGCAGTATTTT
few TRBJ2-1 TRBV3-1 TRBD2 CASSPGLAGGPWVNEQFF TGTGCCAGCAGCCCGGGACTAGCGGGAGGGCCTTGGGTCAATGAGCAGTTCTTC
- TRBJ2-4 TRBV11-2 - CASSLEAVAKNIQYF TGTGCCAGCAGCTTAGAGGCGGTAGCCAAAAACATTCAGTACTTC
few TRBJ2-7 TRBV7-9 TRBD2 CASSLPTSGTPYEQYF TGTGCCAGCAGCCTACCCACTAGCGGGACTCCCTACGAGCAGTACTTC
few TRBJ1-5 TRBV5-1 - CASIPCLQGSNQPQHF TGCGCCAGCATCCCCTGCTTACAGGGATCGAATCAGCCCCAGCATTTT
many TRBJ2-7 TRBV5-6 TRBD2 CASSGGTSGRAESSYEQYF TGTGCCAGCAGCGGTGGGACTAGCGGGAGGGCCGAGAGCTCCTACGAGCAGTACTTC
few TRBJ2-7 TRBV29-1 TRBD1 CSVNRGREQYF TGCAGCGTTAACAGGGGTCGCGAGCAGTACTTC
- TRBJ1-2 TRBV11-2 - CASSLGNPNYGYTF TGTGCCAGCAGCTTGGGCAATCCTAACTATGGCTACACCTTC
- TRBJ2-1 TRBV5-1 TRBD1 CASQDRPYNEQFF TGCGCCAGTCAGGACAGGCCCTACAATGAGCAGTTCTTC
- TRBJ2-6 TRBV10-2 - CAPKSEEGANVLTF TGCGCCCCTAAAAGTGAGGAGGGGGCCAACGTCCTGACTTTC
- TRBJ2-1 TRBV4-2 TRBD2 CASSQVLAGLTYNEQFF TGTGCCAGCAGCCAAGTACTAGCGGGCCTCACCTACAATGAGCAGTTCTTC
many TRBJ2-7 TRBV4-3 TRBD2 CASSLAAGGPSYEQYF TGCGCCAGCAGCCTAGCGGCGGGGGGGCCCTCCTACGAGCAGTACTTC
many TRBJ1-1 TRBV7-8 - CASSLGPVGTEAFF TGTGCCAGCAGCTTAGGCCCGGTGGGCACTGAAGCTTTCTTT